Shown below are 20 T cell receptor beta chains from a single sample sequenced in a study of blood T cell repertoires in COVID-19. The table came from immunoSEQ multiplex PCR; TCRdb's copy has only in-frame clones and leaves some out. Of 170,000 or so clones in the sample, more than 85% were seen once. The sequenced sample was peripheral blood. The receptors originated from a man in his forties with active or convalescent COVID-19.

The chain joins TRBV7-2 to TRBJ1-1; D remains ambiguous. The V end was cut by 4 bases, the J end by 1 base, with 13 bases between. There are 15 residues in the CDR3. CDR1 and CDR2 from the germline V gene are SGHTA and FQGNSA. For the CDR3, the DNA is TGTGCCAGCAGCTCCCCGGAGGGAAAGAACACTGAAGCTTTCTTT. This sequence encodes CASSSPEGKNTEAFF.

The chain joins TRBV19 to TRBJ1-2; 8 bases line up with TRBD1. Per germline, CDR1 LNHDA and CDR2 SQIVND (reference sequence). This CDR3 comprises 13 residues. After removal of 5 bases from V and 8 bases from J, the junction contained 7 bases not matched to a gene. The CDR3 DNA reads TGTGCCAGTAGTGGTACAGGGGGGGAGGGCTACACCTTC. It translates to CASSGTGGEGYTF.

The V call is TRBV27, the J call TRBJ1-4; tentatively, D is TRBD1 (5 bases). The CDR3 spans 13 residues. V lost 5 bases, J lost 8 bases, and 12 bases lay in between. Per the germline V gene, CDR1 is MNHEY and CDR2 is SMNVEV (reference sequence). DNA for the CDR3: TGTGCCAGCAGTGACGGAGACAGCGAAAAACTGTTTTTT. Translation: CASSDGDSEKLFF.

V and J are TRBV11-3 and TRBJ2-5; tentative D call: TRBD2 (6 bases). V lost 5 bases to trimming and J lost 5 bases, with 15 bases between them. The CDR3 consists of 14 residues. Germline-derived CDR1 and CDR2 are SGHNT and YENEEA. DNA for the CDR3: TGTGCCAGCAGCCACGGGACTGACAAGGAGACCCAGTACTTC. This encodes CASSHGTDKETQYF. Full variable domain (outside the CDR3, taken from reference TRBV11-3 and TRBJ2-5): EAGVVQSPRYKIIEKKQPVAFWCNPISGHNTLYWYLQNLGQGPELLIRYENEEAVDDSQLPKDRFSAERLKGVDSTLKIQPAELGDSAVYLCASSHGTDKETQYFGPGTRLLVL.

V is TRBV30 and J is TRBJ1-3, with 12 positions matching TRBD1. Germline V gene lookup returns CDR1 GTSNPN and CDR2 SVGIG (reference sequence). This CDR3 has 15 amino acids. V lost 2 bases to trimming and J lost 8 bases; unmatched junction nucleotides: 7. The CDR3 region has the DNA TGTGCCTGGAGTCCTCCGGGACAGGGGGCGGACACCATATATTTT. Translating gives CAWSPPGQGADTIYF.

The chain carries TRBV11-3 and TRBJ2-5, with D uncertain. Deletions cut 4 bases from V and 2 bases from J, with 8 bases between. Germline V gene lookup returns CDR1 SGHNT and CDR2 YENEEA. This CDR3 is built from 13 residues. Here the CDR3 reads CASSSGLQETQYF. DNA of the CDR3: TGTGCCAGCAGCTCCGGGTTACAAGAGACCCAGTACTTC.

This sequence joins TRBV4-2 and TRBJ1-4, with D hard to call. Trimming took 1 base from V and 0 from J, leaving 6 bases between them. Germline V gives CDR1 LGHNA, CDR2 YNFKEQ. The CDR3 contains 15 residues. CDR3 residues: CASSQGTATNEKLFF. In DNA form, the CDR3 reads TGTGCCAGCAGCCAAGGAACAGCAACTAATGAAAAACTGTTTTTT.

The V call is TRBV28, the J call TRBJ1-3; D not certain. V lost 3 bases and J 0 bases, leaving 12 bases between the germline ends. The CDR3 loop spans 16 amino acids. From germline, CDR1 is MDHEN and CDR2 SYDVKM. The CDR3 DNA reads TGTGCCAGCAGTTTGTTCCAGGTTGGCTCTGGAAACACCATATATTTT. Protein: CASSLFQVGSGNTIYF.

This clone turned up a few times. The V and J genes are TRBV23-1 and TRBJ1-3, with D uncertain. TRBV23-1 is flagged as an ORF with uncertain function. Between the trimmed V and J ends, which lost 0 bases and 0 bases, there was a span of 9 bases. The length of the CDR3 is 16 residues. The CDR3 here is CASSQSQRTSGNTIYF. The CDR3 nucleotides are TGCGCCAGCAGTCAATCGCAGCGGACCTCTGGAAACACCATATATTTT.

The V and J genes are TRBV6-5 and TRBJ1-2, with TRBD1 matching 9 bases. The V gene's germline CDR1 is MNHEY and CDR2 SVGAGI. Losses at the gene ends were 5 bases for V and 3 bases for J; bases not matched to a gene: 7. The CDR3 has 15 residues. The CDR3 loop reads CASSRSTGGHYGYTF. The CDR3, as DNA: TGTGCCAGCAGTCGGTCGACAGGGGGACACTATGGCTACACCTTC.

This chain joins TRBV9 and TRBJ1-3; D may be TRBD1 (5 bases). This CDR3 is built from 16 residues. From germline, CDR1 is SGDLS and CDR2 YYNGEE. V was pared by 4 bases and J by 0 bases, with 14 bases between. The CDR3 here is CASSPVTGVSGNTIYF. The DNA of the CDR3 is TGTGCCAGCAGCCCCGTAACGGGGGTCTCTGGAAACACCATATATTTT. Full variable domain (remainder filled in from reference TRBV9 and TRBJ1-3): DSGVTQTPKHLITATGQRVTLRCSPRSGDLSVYWYQQSLDQGLQFLIQYYNGEERAKGNILERFSAQQFPDLHSELNLSSLELGDSALYFCASSPVTGVSGNTIYFGEGSWLTVV.

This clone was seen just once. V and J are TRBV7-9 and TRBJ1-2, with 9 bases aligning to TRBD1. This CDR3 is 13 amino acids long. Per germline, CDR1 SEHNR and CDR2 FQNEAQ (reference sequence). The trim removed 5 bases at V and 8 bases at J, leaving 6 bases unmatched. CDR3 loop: CASSKQGAEGYTF. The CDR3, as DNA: TGTGCCAGCAGCAAACAGGGGGCCGAAGGCTACACCTTC.

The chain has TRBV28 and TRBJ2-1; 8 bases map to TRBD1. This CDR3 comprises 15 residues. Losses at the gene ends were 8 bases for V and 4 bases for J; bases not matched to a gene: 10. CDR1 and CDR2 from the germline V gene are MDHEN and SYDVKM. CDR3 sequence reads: CASRVRDRLYNEQFF. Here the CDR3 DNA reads TGTGCCAGCCGCGTCCGGGACAGGCTTTACAATGAGCAGTTCTTC.

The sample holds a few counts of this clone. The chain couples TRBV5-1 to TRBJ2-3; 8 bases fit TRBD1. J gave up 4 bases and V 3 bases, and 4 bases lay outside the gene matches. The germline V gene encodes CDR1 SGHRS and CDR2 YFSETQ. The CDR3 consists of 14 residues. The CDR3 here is CASSSQGAADTQYF. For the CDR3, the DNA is TGCGCCAGCAGCTCCCAGGGGGCTGCAGATACGCAGTATTTT.

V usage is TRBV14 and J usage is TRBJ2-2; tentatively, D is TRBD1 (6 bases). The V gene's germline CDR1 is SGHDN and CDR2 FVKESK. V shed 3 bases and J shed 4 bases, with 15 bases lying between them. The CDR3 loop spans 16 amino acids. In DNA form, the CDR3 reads TGTGCCAGCAGCCACGCCATCAGGGGAATCACCGGGGAGCTGTTTTTT. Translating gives CASSHAIRGITGELFF. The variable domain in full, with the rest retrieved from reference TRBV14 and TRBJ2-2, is EAGVTQFPSHSVIEKGQTVTLRCDPISGHDNLYWYRRVMGKEIKFLLHFVKESKQDESGMPNNRFLAERTGGTYSTLKVQPAELEDSGVYFCASSHAIRGITGELFFGEGSRLTVL.

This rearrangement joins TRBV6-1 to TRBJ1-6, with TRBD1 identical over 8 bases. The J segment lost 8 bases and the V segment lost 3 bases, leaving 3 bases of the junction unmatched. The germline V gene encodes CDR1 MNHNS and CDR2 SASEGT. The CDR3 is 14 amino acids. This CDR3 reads CASSEPGQDSPLHF. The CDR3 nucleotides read TGTGCCAGCAGTGAGCCGGGACAGGATTCACCCCTCCACTTT.

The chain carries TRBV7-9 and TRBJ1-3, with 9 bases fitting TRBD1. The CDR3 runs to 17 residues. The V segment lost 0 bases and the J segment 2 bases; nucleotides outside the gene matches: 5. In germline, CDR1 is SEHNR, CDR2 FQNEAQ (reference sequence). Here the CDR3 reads CASSLAGTGRAGNTIYF. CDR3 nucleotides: TGTGCCAGCAGCTTAGCCGGGACAGGGAGAGCTGGAAACACCATATATTTT. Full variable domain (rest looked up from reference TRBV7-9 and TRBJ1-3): DTGVSQNPRHKITKRGQNVTFRCDPISEHNRLYWYRQTLGQGPEFLTYFQNEAQLEKSRLLSDRFSAERPKGSFSTLEIQRTEQGDSAMYLCASSLAGTGRAGNTIYFGEGSWLTVV.

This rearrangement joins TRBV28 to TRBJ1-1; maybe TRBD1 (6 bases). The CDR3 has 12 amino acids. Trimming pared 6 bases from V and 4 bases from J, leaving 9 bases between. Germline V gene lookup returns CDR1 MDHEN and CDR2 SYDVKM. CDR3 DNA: TGTGCCAGCAGAGACAGGTTCACTGAAGCTTTCTTT. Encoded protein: CASRDRFTEAFF.

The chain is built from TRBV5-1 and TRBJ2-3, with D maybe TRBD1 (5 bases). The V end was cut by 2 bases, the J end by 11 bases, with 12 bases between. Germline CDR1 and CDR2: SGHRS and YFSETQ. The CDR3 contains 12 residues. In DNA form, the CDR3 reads TGCGCCAGCAGCTTTTTGAGCAGGGTGCAGTATTTT. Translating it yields CASSFLSRVQYF.

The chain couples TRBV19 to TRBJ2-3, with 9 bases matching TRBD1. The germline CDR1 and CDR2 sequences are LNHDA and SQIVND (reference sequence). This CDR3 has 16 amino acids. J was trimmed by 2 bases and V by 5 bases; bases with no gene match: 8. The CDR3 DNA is TGTGCCAGTAGTCGCGGGACAGGGTACCTCACAGATACGCAGTATTTT. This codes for CASSRGTGYLTDTQYF.